Listed below are T cell receptor beta chains from one sample, sequenced in a study of T cell responses to AZD1222 COVID-19 vaccine. This table comes from immunoSEQ multiplex PCR, and its TCRdb copy is limited to in-frame clones, with some not included. The repertoire consists of about 120,000 clones, with roughly 92% occurring once and the leading ten covering 1.5% to 2%. Specimen: peripheral blood, collected 28 days after the second AZD1222 dose. All receptors derive from an adult who received the AZD1222 COVID-19 vaccine. Both conserved end residues are part of each CDR3. D genes are given only for firm matches. Clone size, where shown, is once, few, many, or a class for clones that have expanded.

V,size,J,D,CDR3,DNA
TRBV5-1,-,TRBJ1-1,-,CASRGEGNTEAFF,TGCGCCAGCAGGGGGGAGGGAAACACTGAAGCTTTCTTT
TRBV28,-,TRBJ1-5,-,CASSWGLGQPQHF,TGTGCCAGCAGTTGGGGGTTAGGTCAGCCCCAGCATTTT
TRBV3-1/TRBV3-2,-,TRBJ2-1,TRBD2,CASSSTSGSIYEQFF,TGTGCCAGCAGCTCCACTAGCGGGAGTATCTATGAGCAGTTCTTC
TRBV29-1,-,TRBJ1-1,-,CSVVTGTLNTEAFF,TGCAGCGTTGTAACCGGGACTTTGAACACTGAAGCTTTCTTT
TRBV2,-,TRBJ2-7,TRBD1,CASTGDSYEQYF,TGTGCCAGCACAGGGGACAGCTACGAGCAGTACTTC
TRBV19,-,TRBJ2-3,-,CASSRDSTDTQYF,TGTGCCAGTAGCCGGGACAGCACAGATACGCAGTATTTT
TRBV9,-,TRBJ2-7,TRBD1,CASSFRQGSSEQYF,TGTGCCAGCAGCTTCCGACAGGGAAGCTCCGAGCAGTACTTC
TRBV28,-,TRBJ1-4,-,CASQGGGRLREKLFF,TGTGCCAGCCAGGGCGGGGGGCGATTACGTGAAAAACTGTTTTTT
TRBV7-8,-,TRBJ2-7,-,CASSRQSPLGNEQYF,TGTGCCAGCAGCCGACAGTCCCCCCTTGGGAACGAGCAGTACTTC
TRBV27,-,TRBJ2-3,-,CASSLYGPTGDTQYF,TGTGCCAGCAGTTTATACGGGCCCACAGGGGATACGCAGTATTTT
TRBV28,few,TRBJ2-5,-,CASSPISETQYF,TGTGCCAGCAGCCCTATTTCAGAGACCCAGTACTTC
TRBV11-2,-,TRBJ2-3,TRBD1,CASSLDSRTGGRDTQYF,TGTGCCAGCAGCTTAGATAGTCGGACAGGGGGCCGAGATACGCAGTATTTT
TRBV28,-,TRBJ2-1,-,CASSPRWETGFF,TGTGCCAGCAGTCCACGTTGGGAGACGGGGTTCTTC
TRBV19,-,TRBJ2-7,-,CASANLANYEQYF,TGTGCCAGTGCTAACCTAGCGAACTACGAGCAGTACTTC
TRBV28,few,TRBJ2-3,-,CASSPRDTQYF,TGTGCCAGCAGTCCTAGGGATACGCAGTATTTT
TRBV6-1,-,TRBJ1-5,-,CASSAAPEGSNQPQHF,TGTGCCAGCAGTGCGGCACCCGAAGGAAGCAATCAGCCCCAGCATTTT
TRBV28,-,TRBJ2-5,-,CAVLLALAETQYF,TGTGCCGTACTACTAGCCCTTGCGGAGACCCAGTACTTC
TRBV5-1,-,TRBJ2-5,-,CASGLPTVQETQYF,TGCGCCAGTGGACTCCCTACCGTTCAAGAGACCCAGTACTTC
TRBV29-1,-,TRBJ2-3,-,CSVVRETDTQYF,TGCAGCGTTGTTCGGGAAACAGATACGCAGTATTTT
TRBV5-1,-,TRBJ2-2,-,CASSLVVLGRGYTGELFF,TGCGCCAGCAGCTTGGTTGTGTTAGGGCGGGGATACACCGGGGAGCTGTTTTTT
TRBV9,-,TRBJ2-5,TRBD2,CASSLSSGQETQYF,TGTGCCAGCAGCCTCTCTAGCGGCCAAGAGACCCAGTACTTC
TRBV6-5,-,TRBJ2-5,TRBD2,CATKMTGGITQYF,TGTGCTACCAAGATGACGGGGGGTATAACCCAGTACTTC
TRBV4-2,-,TRBJ2-1,-,CASSQEEGGSNEQFF,TGTGCCAGCAGCCAAGAGGAGGGAGGATCAAATGAGCAGTTCTTC
TRBV5-4,-,TRBJ1-2,TRBD1,CASSGQGAGGYTF,TGTGCCAGCAGCGGACAGGGGGCTGGTGGCTACACCTTC
TRBV5-1,-,TRBJ2-1,-,CASSLGSNEQFF,TGCGCCAGCAGCTTAGGGTCGAATGAGCAGTTCTTC
TRBV19,-,TRBJ1-1,TRBD1,CASSISEGATAFF,TGTGCCAGTAGTATATCCGAGGGGGCAACAGCTTTCTTT
TRBV10-1,-,TRBJ1-6,-,CASSESNPSSYNSPLHF,TGCGCCAGCAGTGAGTCGAACCCTAGCTCCTATAATTCACCCCTCCACTTT
TRBV28,-,TRBJ2-5,-,CASSFQRETQYF,TGTGCCAGCAGTTTTCAGAGGGAGACCCAGTACTTC
TRBV29-1,once,TRBJ2-1,TRBD1,CSHGTGEFGEQFF,TGCAGCCATGGGACAGGGGAATTCGGTGAGCAGTTCTTC
TRBV28,once,TRBJ2-7,-,CASSHRVGDPSYEQYF,TGTGCCAGCAGTCACCGGGTCGGGGACCCCTCCTACGAGCAGTACTTC
TRBV30,-,TRBJ1-1,-,CAWRRQGDTEAFF,TGTGCCTGGAGGAGGCAGGGCGACACTGAAGCTTTCTTT
TRBV20-1,-,TRBJ2-7,-,CSALIYEQYF,TGCAGTGCTCTTATATACGAGCAGTACTTC
TRBV19,-,TRBJ1-6,-,CASSMGRSSPLHF,TGTGCCAGTAGTATGGGCAGGAGCTCACCCCTCCACTTT
TRBV7-9,-,TRBJ1-4,-,CASSLGQGDEKLFF,TGTGCCAGCAGCTTAGGCCAAGGGGATGAAAAACTGTTTTTT
TRBV9,-,TRBJ2-7,-,CASSVGPGALYEQYF,TGTGCCAGCAGCGTAGGCCCCGGGGCCCTCTACGAGCAGTACTTC
TRBV19,-,TRBJ2-3,TRBD1,CASSMGQGGTDTQYF,TGTGCCAGTAGTATGGGACAGGGGGGCACAGATACGCAGTATTTT
TRBV9,-,TRBJ2-3,-,CASSVTRGGADTQYF,TGTGCCAGCAGCGTAACTAGGGGAGGTGCAGATACGCAGTATTTT
TRBV6-5,-,TRBJ1-3,-,CASSYKSGGTGNTIYF,TGTGCCAGCAGTTACAAGAGCGGCGGGACTGGAAACACCATATATTTT
TRBV5-1,-,TRBJ2-5,-,CASSLVSLSQETQYF,TGCGCCAGCAGCTTGGTTTCGCTGAGCCAAGAGACCCAGTACTTC
TRBV27,-,TRBJ1-3,-,CAKPLDSSSGNTIYF,TGTGCCAAACCTTTGGACTCTAGCTCTGGAAACACCATATATTTT
TRBV3-1/TRBV3-2,once,TRBJ2-5,TRBD2,CASRGLAGGETQYF,TGTGCCAGCAGGGGACTAGCGGGAGGGGAGACCCAGTACTTC
TRBV29-1,-,TRBJ1-4,TRBD1,CSVGQVSNEKLFF,TGCAGCGTCGGACAGGTTTCGAATGAAAAACTGTTTTTT
TRBV29-1,-,TRBJ2-7,-,CSVGWDISYEQYF,TGCAGCGTTGGGTGGGACATCTCCTACGAGCAGTACTTC
TRBV9,-,TRBJ1-1,-,CASNPGQGANTEAFF,TGTGCCAGCAATCCCGGTCAGGGCGCGAACACTGAAGCTTTCTTT
TRBV6-6,-,TRBJ2-1,-,CATRVRESYNEQFF,TGTGCCACCCGAGTCCGGGAGAGCTACAATGAGCAGTTCTTC
TRBV2,-,TRBJ1-2,-,CASSEVQEGGYTF,TGTGCCAGCAGTGAAGTCCAGGAGGGTGGCTACACCTTC